Reported below is one T cell receptor (beta chain). Germline V gene lookup returns CDR1 MNHNY and CDR2 SVGAGI (reference sequence). The CDR3 spans 15 residues. Losses at the gene ends were 6 bases for V and 5 bases for J; bases not matched to a gene: 10. The data originate from a study of low-dose radiotherapy and immunotherapy resistance in tumors. Study context: Radiation delivery to Cohort 1 consisted of 0.5 Gy per fraction every 2 weeks, summing to 6.5 Gy. Intravenous cyclophosphamide 200 mg/m2 was given every two weeks, one day before radiation and immunotherapy.

TRAV and TRBV primers primed cDNA for both TCRalpha and TCRbeta. TCR amplification used about 18 PCR cycles, a constant-region primer and a V-primer adapter. Researchers amplified the isolated mRNA using in vitro transcription. TCRdb itself ran the reads through MiXCR, one entry per CDR3 protein. The sample includes about 11,000 distinct CDR3 sequences, 40% to 65% seen only once; the top ten take more than 8%. The receptor comes from a human donor with advanced metastatic prostate, ovarian, gallbladder or colorectal cancer (not recorded which). This table probably holds off-target reads from a library built for another chain. The chain joins TRBV6-6 to TRBJ2-7; 10 bases line up with TRBD1. The CDR3 sequence is CASRFMDRGGDEQYF. The CDR3 coding sequence is TGTGCCAGCAGATTTATGGACAGGGGGGGCGACGAGCAGTACTTC.